These T cell receptor beta chains were read from a single sample in a study of blood T cell repertoires in COVID-19. The assay was immunoSEQ multiplex PCR, and TCRdb's table has in-frame clones only and misses some. The data hold under 350,000 clones, with 85% observed a single time. The sample consisted of peripheral blood. The receptors were gathered from a human donor in a cohort sampled during active COVID-19. The conserved cysteine and the conserved F or W are not part of the CDR3 here. A D gene is named only where the DNA matches it firmly.

D,V,CDR3
TRBD1,TRBV28,ASTQRGDRGDEQY
TRBD2,TRBV12-5,ASAWGGDGAYEQY
-,TRBV19,ASSIRGYRLSGYNEQF
-,TRBV6-5,ASRNSGLGRTPLH
-,TRBV28,ASTGTYLYEQY
TRBD2,TRBV12-3/TRBV12-4,ASRLGGTYEQY
TRBD2,TRBV6-6,ASSRTSAPGANVLT
TRBD2,TRBV5-1,ASRRSGRVVVTDTQY
TRBD1,TRBV18,ASSPQGTGAYEQY
-,TRBV6-5,ASSLTHGETNEQF
TRBD1,TRBV28,ASSGQGSSPLH
TRBD1,TRBV28,ASSPRQGASGAF
-,TRBV3-1/TRBV3-2,ASSQGSVSGIKQTEAF
-,TRBV11-2,ASSPQYRGGSYEQY
-,TRBV19,ASSGLHYNEQF
TRBD2,TRBV24-1,ATSDPGRASNEQF
-,TRBV2,ARGLSHEQY
-,TRBV3-1/TRBV3-2,ASSQAGEQY
-,TRBV27,ASSLHSLSPLH
TRBD2,TRBV2,ASSIAGGGTDTQY
TRBD2,TRBV19,ASRGSGSPDTQY
-,TRBV7-3,ASSLWEGELF
TRBD1,TRBV2,ASSSGTGSNNEQF
TRBD1,TRBV7-6,ASSHLNAGGALTYNEQF
-,TRBV7-2,ASSYSGQNTEAF
-,TRBV12-5,ASGQGSANTGELF
-,TRBV28,ASSRRTQAQH
-,TRBV7-9,ASSSQATGELF
-,TRBV28,ASSLRGTPTLYQPQH
-,TRBV14,ASSQDPGQGKDYGYT
TRBD1,TRBV28,ASSLLYAGGQGYT
-,TRBV6-6,ASSTRTGSYEQY
-,TRBV2,ASSPAGSTDTQY
TRBD2,TRBV19,ASSIGASGKYEQY
-,TRBV28,ASTLTRNTEAF
TRBD1,TRBV3-1/TRBV3-2,ASSQGQGNEQF
TRBD2,TRBV10-1,ASSESGRARNEQF
TRBD2,TRBV29-1,SVGREGSYEQY
-,TRBV7-9,ASSFEGQETQY
-,TRBV7-2,ASSYRGAGPITYEQY
TRBD1,TRBV27,ASSLGRGLGEQF
-,TRBV11-2,ASSFEGLTDTQY
-,TRBV5-1,ASSLEATKGGYT
-,TRBV3-1/TRBV3-2,ASSQDPRRLAGDTQY
-,TRBV7-8,ASSPGQFDTQY
TRBD2,TRBV6-5,ASSYAGGGGETQY
TRBD1,TRBV14,ASSPPNRGKAF
-,TRBV10-3,AAHSGNTIY
TRBD2,TRBV6-2/TRBV6-3,ASSSAGGGSYEQY
-,TRBV12-5,ASGRRVRGSYISSYEQY
TRBD2,TRBV19,ASSLLAGEGEQF
TRBD1,TRBV2,ASSEGDRAGNTIY
TRBD1,TRBV19,ASSILVDRGVDEQF
TRBD2,TRBV24-1,ATSDPGLAGGQF
-,TRBV18,ASSLDSYEQY
TRBD1,TRBV7-8,ASSSRQGLNSPLH
TRBD2,TRBV11-2,ASSMSGGETQY